The source of this TCR beta chain is a study of response to subunit inactivated influenza vaccine. The germline gives CDR1 ENHRY, CDR2 SYGVKD. Trimming took 3 bases from V and 4 from J; bases not matched to a gene: 9. CDR3 length equals 16 residues. TCRdb independently ran MiXCR on the RT-PCR reads; one entry per CDR3 protein. The data show about 480,000 distinct CDR3 sequences, about 25% seen once. As for this clonotype: Its antigen is undetermined.

General study results and limits: After each seasonal influenza vaccination, few new T cells are recruited, the authors suggested.

The chain joins TRBV10-3 to TRBJ2-5; TRBD1 aligns across 9 bases. The source was CD4+ T cells sorted from PBMCs, collected approximately 5 days after vaccination. This clonotype originated in a man aged 50 or older who received an inactivated influenza vaccine. The CDR3 bases are TGTGCCATCAGTGACGTAGACAGGGGGTTACGAGAGACCCAGTACTTC. This sequence encodes CAISDVDRGLRETQYF.